Each of the 26 T cell receptor beta chains below was sequenced from the same sample in a study of cytomegalovirus exposure and HLA in healthy donors. Primers included in the PCR were 60 Vbeta and 13 Jbeta primers. Here immunoSEQ multiplex PCR was the method, and the copy in TCRdb shows in-frame clones only, minus some. The sample carries 170,000 or so clones, just under 80% recorded once. Sequenced: PBMCs. All receptors come from a woman aged 45-60 years in good health and CMV-seropositive.

V gene TRBV4-3 combines with J gene TRBJ2-1, with D maybe TRBD1 (5 bases). The CDR3 sequence is 16 residues long. Trimming stripped 1 base from V and 6 bases from J, with 16 bases between. Per germline, CDR1 LGHNA and CDR2 YSLEER. The CDR3 DNA reads TGCGCCAGCAGCCAAGTTCCAAGGGGTTTAGCCAATGAGCAGTTCTTC. Translation gives CASSQVPRGLANEQFF.

The V and J genes are TRBV5-1 and TRBJ2-1; TRBD2 matches at 14 bases. V lost 4 bases and J lost 1; bases outside the gene matches: 7. CDR1 and CDR2 (germline): SGHRS, YFSETQ. The CDR3 is 18 residues long. In DNA form, the CDR3 reads TGCGCCAGCAGCATCTCCGGGACTAGCGGGAGTTCCTACAATGAGCAGTTCTTC. Its protein is CASSISGTSGSSYNEQFF.

The chain has TRBV28 and TRBJ1-3; the D is unclear. The germline V gene has CDR1 MDHEN and CDR2 SYDVKM. Trimming took off 2 bases at V and 0 bases at J, with 8 bases between the two ends. The CDR3 has 15 amino acids. CDR3 nucleotide sequence: TGTGCCAGCAGTTTACACGGGATCTCTGGAAACACCATATATTTT. Amino acid sequence: CASSLHGISGNTIYF.

The rearrangement uses TRBV15 and TRBJ2-3; no reliable D call. Trimming removed 4 bases at V and 2 bases at J, with 7 bases between. Germline V gives CDR1 LNHNV, CDR2 YYDKDF (reference sequence). This CDR3 has 13 residues. The CDR3 coding sequence is TGTGCCACCAGCACCCGGGTCACAGATACGCAGTATTTT. This sequence encodes CATSTRVTDTQYF.

V is TRBV18 and J is TRBJ2-7; weak D call: TRBD1 (6 bases). Germline assignment: CDR1 KGHSH and CDR2 LQKENI. V was cut by 2 bases and J by 2 bases, with 13 bases left in between. This CDR3 has 15 residues. In DNA form, the CDR3 reads TGTGCCAGCTCACCATCTTCAGGGGTCGCCTACGAGCAGTACTTC. This encodes CASSPSSGVAYEQYF.

The chain recombines TRBV28 with TRBJ1-1; D gene ambiguous. CDR1 and CDR2 from the germline V gene are MDHEN and SYDVKM. V lost 8 bases and J lost 1, with 11 bases in between. The CDR3 totals 13 residues. This chain's CDR3 is CASFGGENTEAFF. The CDR3, as DNA: TGTGCCAGCTTCGGTGGTGAGAACACTGAAGCTTTCTTT.

This rearrangement joins TRBV5-4 to TRBJ1-2, with a tentative D call TRBD1 (6 bases). The CDR3 runs to 15 residues. CDR1 and CDR2 (germline): SGHNT, YYREEE (reference sequence). Trimming removed 3 bases from V and 3 bases from J, with 15 bases in between. CDR3 coding DNA: TGTGCCAGCAGCTCCAAGGGGGGGGGAGACTATGGCTACACCTTC. This sequence encodes CASSSKGGGDYGYTF.

The chain employs TRBV2 and TRBJ1-2, with 12 bases aligning to TRBD1. Looked up from germline, CDR1 is SNHLY and CDR2 is FYNNEI. The V segment lost 3 bases and the J segment 8 bases; nucleotides outside the gene matches: 7. The CDR3 runs 15 residues. The chain's CDR3 is CASSEPGTGGRGYTF. CDR3 nucleotides: TGTGCCAGCAGTGAGCCCGGGACAGGGGGCAGGGGCTACACCTTC.

This sequence joins TRBV11-3 and TRBJ1-1, with D unclear. The CDR3 loop spans 14 amino acids. V was pared by 3 bases and J by 0 bases, with 8 bases between. CDR1 and CDR2 (germline): SGHNT, YENEEA. The CDR3 sequence is CASSFPSMNTEAFF. CDR3 DNA sequence: TGTGCCAGCAGCTTTCCAAGCATGAACACTGAAGCTTTCTTT.

The rearrangement links TRBV4-3 to TRBJ2-2; 7 positions match TRBD2. The CDR3 sequence is 16 residues long. After removal of 0 bases from V and 0 bases from J, the junction contained 1 base not matched to a gene. The V gene's germline CDR1 is LGHNA and CDR2 YSLEER. DNA for the CDR3: TGCGCCAGCAGCCAAGATCTAGCGGCGAACACCGGGGAGCTGTTTTTT. Its translation: CASSQDLAANTGELFF.

This chain uses TRBV7-2 with TRBJ2-1; the match to TRBD2 covers 9 bases. Germline V gives CDR1 SGHTA, CDR2 FQGNSA. Trimming cost V 3 bases and J 7 bases; bases outside gene matches: 4. The CDR3 contains 14 residues. The CDR3 reads CASSFSGSPNEQFF. The CDR3 coding sequence is TGTGCCAGCAGCTTTAGCGGGAGTCCGAATGAGCAGTTCTTC.

This sequence joins TRBV9 and TRBJ2-3; 8 nucleotides align to TRBD1. Germline assignment: CDR1 SGDLS and CDR2 YYNGEE. The V and J ends lost 4 bases and 3 bases, in that order; junction bases with no gene match: 4. The CDR3 consists of 14 residues. The chain's CDR3 is CASSPRQGTDTQYF. Written as DNA, the CDR3 is TGTGCCAGCAGCCCTCGACAGGGGACAGATACGCAGTATTTT.

The genes are TRBV10-3 and TRBJ1-2; D unclear. CDR1 is ENHRY and CDR2 is SYGVKD in the germline V gene. Trimming took 3 bases from V and 8 from J, leaving 16 bases between them. There are 14 residues in the CDR3. The CDR3, as DNA: TGTGCCATCAGTGACAGGTTAGAGGCGGGCGGCTACACCTTC. This codes for CAISDRLEAGGYTF.

The chain recombines TRBV6-6 with TRBJ2-7; the D gene is possibly TRBD1 (7 bases). Trimming took off 6 bases at V and 1 base at J, with 16 bases between the two ends. The CDR3 consists of 15 residues. The germline V gene encodes CDR1 MNHNY and CDR2 SVGAGI (reference sequence). The CDR3 sequence: CASRVGQGGSYEQYF. The DNA for the CDR3 is TGTGCCAGCAGGGTTGGGCAGGGGGGTTCCTACGAGCAGTACTTC.

This clone turned up a few times. The chain couples TRBV7-9 to TRBJ2-7; no clear D. V shed 1 base and J shed 4 bases, with 8 bases lying between them. The germline gives CDR1 SEHNR, CDR2 FQNEAQ (reference sequence). CDR3 length equals 13 residues. The CDR3 coding sequence is TGTGCCAGCAGCTTAGATCCCCCTTACGAGCAGTACTTC. This encodes CASSLDPPYEQYF.

The rearrangement uses TRBV4-1 and TRBJ1-4; 8 nucleotides align to TRBD1. The CDR3 is 16 residues long. The germline CDR1 and CDR2 sequences are MGHRA and YSYEKL. Losses at the gene ends were 3 bases for V and 4 bases for J; bases not matched to a gene: 7. As DNA, the CDR3 is TGCGCCAGCAGCCAGTGGACAGGGCCGAATAATGAAAAACTGTTTTTT. This gives the protein CASSQWTGPNNEKLFF.

This clone turned up a few times. This chain joins TRBV6-5 and TRBJ1-2; perhaps TRBD1 as D (5 bases). CDR3 size: 15 residues. Germline CDR1 MNHEY, CDR2 SVGAGI. V lost 4 bases and J 0 bases, leaving 12 bases between the germline ends. CDR3 protein: CASSSQGPTNYGYTF. In DNA, the CDR3 is TGTGCCAGCAGTTCCCAGGGCCCCACTAACTATGGCTACACCTTC.

This clone was picked up a small number of times. The rearrangement uses TRBV5-6 and TRBJ2-7, with a tentative D call TRBD1 (6 bases). V dropped 3 bases and J dropped 4 bases, with 11 bases sitting between them. Per germline, CDR1 SGHDT and CDR2 YYEEEE. The CDR3 loop spans 13 amino acids. DNA of the CDR3: TGTGCCAGCAGCTCCCCCCAGGGGTACGAGCAGTACTTC. Translated, it gives CASSSPQGYEQYF. Full variable domain (missing parts from reference TRBV5-6 and TRBJ2-7): DAGVTQSPTHLIKTRGQQVTLRCSPKSGHDTVSWYQQALGQGPQFIFQYYEEEERQRGNFPDRFSGHQFPNYSSELNVNALLLGDSALYLCASSSPQGYEQYFGPGTRLTVT.

V and J are TRBV7-2 and TRBJ2-1; the match to TRBD2 covers 8 bases. CDR1 SGHTA and CDR2 FQGNSA come from the germline V gene. The length of the CDR3 is 16 residues. The V gene end was trimmed by 5 bases and the J gene end by 6 bases; junction bases not matched to a gene: 12. CDR3 amino acids: CASSIPPGLGRNEQFF. CDR3 DNA: TGTGCCAGCAGCATACCCCCGGGACTAGGACGCAATGAGCAGTTCTTC.

This chain joins TRBV28 and TRBJ1-1; D is unresolved. The CDR3 length is 13 residues. The V end lost 4 bases, the J end lost 1 base, and 7 bases lay between the germline ends. CDR1 MDHEN and CDR2 SYDVKM come from the germline V gene. This CDR3 reads CASSSRENTEAFF. In DNA form, the CDR3 reads TGTGCCAGCAGTTCCCGAGAGAACACTGAAGCTTTCTTT.

This clone came up once. V usage is TRBV5-1 and J usage is TRBJ1-1; TRBD1 matches 7 bases. The CDR3 has 15 residues. V shed 3 bases and J 1 base; nucleotides not matched to a gene: 6. Germline V lookup: CDR1 SGHRS, CDR2 YFSETQ. The CDR3 is CASSSQGPENTEAFF. As DNA, the CDR3 is TGCGCCAGCAGCTCACAGGGGCCTGAGAACACTGAAGCTTTCTTT. The variable domain in full, completed from reference TRBV5-1 and TRBJ1-1, reads KAGVTQTPRYLIKTRGQQVTLSCSPISGHRSVSWYQQTPGQGLQFLFEYFSETQRNKGNFPGRFSGRQFSNSRSEMNVSTLELGDSALYLCASSSQGPENTEAFFGQGTRLTVV.

The chain is built from TRBV7-2 and TRBJ2-3; possible D gene TRBD1, 5 bases. V was clipped by 5 bases and J by 7 bases, with 19 bases between them. Germline V lookup: CDR1 SGHTA, CDR2 FQGNSA. The CDR3 covers 15 residues. The CDR3 sequence is CASSPRGDIANTQYF. CDR3 DNA: TGTGCCAGCAGCCCTAGGGGCGACATAGCAAATACGCAGTATTTT.

The V gene is TRBV6-5, the J gene TRBJ1-2, with TRBD1 identical over 7 bases. V lost 7 bases to trimming and J lost 0 bases; unmatched junction nucleotides: 8. This CDR3 has 15 residues. Germline V gene lookup returns CDR1 MNHEY and CDR2 SVGAGI. CDR3: CASTTGDSTNYGYTF. The CDR3 nucleotides read TGTGCCAGCACCACAGGGGACAGCACTAACTATGGCTACACCTTC.

The chain combines TRBV19 with TRBJ2-2; D not certain. The CDR3 runs to 16 residues. CDR1 is LNHDA and CDR2 is SQIVND in the germline V gene (reference sequence). With 8 bases removed from V and 2 bases from J, the gap between germline ends came to 18 bases. CDR3 DNA sequence: TGTGCCAGTTCTACCCGACGGGTTATAAACACCGGGGAGCTGTTTTTT. It codes for CASSTRRVINTGELFF. Full variable domain (rest looked up from reference TRBV19 and TRBJ2-2): DGGITQSPKYLFRKEGQNVTLSCEQNLNHDAMYWYRQDPGQGLRLIYYSQIVNDFQKGDIAEGYSVSREKKESFPLTVTSAQKNPTAFYLCASSTRRVINTGELFFGEGSRLTVL.

The gene calls are TRBV30 and TRBJ1-2, with TRBD1 identical over 7 bases. The V and J ends lost 0 bases and 7 bases, in that order; junction bases with no gene match: 8. Germline V gene lookup returns CDR1 GTSNPN and CDR2 SVGIG (reference sequence). CDR3 length: 14 residues. The CDR3 protein is CAWSVMEGAAGYTF. The CDR3, as DNA: TGTGCCTGGAGTGTGATGGAGGGGGCGGCTGGCTACACCTTC. Looking up the rest from reference TRBV30 and TRBJ1-2 gives the full variable domain: SQTIHQWPATLVQPVGSPLSLECTVEGTSNPNLYWYRQAAGRGLQLLFYSVGIGQISSEVPQNLSASRPQDRQFILSSKKLLLSDSGFYLCAWSVMEGAAGYTFGSGTRLTVV.

The CDR3: CATSKGRGVNTEAFF. DNA for the CDR3: TGTGCCACCAGCAAGGGCAGGGGAGTGAACACTGAAGCTTTCTTT. The genes are TRBV15 and TRBJ1-1; tentative D call: TRBD1 (6 bases). This CDR3 is 15 amino acids long. V was trimmed by 4 bases and J by 0 bases, leaving 12 bases between them. Germline V gene sequence: CDR1 LNHNV, CDR2 YYDKDF (reference sequence).